This TCR beta chain is drawn from a study of CD8+ T cells in alopecia areata. Study-wide findings and caveats: Normal scalp had lower clonality than lesional scalp, with alopecia totalis/universalis lesions showing this most strongly.

As the sequencing template, cDNA was produced by extracting RNA and reverse transcribing it. Only in-frame clones appear in the TCRdb table, and some are missing; sequencing was by immunoSEQ multiplex PCR. The sample records some 110,000 clones, roughly two thirds being singletons. V lost 4 bases and J lost 1; bases outside the gene matches: 5. This CDR3 is built from 15 residues. In germline, CDR1 is MNHNS, CDR2 SASEGT. Worth noting for this clone: Its target is not known.

This TCR derives from a human donor in good health. The rearrangement links TRBV6-1 to TRBJ1-1; TRBD1 aligns across 8 bases. The sequencing input was CD4+ T cells sorted from blood. CDR3 protein: CASSGAGGENTEAFF. The CDR3 DNA follows: TGTGCCAGCAGTGGGGCAGGGGGCGAGAACACTGAAGCTTTCTTT.